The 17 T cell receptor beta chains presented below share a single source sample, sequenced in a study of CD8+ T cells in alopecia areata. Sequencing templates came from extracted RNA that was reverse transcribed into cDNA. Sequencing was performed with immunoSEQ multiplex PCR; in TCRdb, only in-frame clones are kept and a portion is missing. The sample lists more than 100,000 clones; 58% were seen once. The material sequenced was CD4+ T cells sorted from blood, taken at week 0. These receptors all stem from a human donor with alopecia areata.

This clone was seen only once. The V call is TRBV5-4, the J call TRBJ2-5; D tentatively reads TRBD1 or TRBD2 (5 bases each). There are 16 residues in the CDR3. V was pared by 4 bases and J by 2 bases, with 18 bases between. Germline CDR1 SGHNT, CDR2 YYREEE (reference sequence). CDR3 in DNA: TGTGCCAGCAGCCACCCGACAGTAGGAGGTCAAGAGACCCAGTACTTC. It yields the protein CASSHPTVGGQETQYF.

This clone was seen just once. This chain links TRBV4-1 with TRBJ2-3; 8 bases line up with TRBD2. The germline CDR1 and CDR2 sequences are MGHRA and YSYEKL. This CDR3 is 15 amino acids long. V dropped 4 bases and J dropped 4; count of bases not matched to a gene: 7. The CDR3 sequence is CASSLLSGSADTQYF. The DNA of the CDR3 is TGCGCCAGCAGCCTTCTAAGCGGGAGTGCAGATACGCAGTATTTT.

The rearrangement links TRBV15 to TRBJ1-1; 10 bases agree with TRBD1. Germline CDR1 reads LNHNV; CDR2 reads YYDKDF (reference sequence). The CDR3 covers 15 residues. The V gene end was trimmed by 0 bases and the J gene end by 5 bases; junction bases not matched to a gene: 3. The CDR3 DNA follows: TGTGCCACCAGCAGAGATCCGGGACAGGGGACTGAAGCTTTCTTT. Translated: CATSRDPGQGTEAFF.

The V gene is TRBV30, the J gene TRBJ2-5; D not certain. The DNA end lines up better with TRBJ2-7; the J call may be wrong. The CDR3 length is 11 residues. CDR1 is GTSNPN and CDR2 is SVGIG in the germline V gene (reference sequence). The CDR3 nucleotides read TGTGCCTGGAGTGTGGGCTACGAGCAGTACTTC. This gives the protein CAWSVGYEQYF.

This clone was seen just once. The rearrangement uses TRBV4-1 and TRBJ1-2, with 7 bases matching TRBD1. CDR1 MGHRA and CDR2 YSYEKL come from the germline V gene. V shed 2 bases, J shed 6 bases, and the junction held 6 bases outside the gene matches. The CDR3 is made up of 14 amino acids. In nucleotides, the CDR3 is TGCGCCAGCAGCCAACCTGTCGACAGGGATGGCTACACCTTC. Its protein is CASSQPVDRDGYTF.

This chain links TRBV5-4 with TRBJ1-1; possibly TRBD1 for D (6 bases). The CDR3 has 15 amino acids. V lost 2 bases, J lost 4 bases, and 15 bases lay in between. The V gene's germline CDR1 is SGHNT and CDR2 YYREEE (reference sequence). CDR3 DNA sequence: TGTGCCAGCAGCTTAGCAGGGGCGGTGGCCACTGAAGCTTTCTTT. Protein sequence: CASSLAGAVATEAFF.

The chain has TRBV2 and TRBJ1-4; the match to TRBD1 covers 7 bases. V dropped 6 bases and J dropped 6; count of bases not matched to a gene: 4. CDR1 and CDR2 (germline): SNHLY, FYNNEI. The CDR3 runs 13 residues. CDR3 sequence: CASRDRSYEKLFF. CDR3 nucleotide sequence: TGTGCCAGCAGGGACAGGTCGTATGAAAAACTGTTTTTT.

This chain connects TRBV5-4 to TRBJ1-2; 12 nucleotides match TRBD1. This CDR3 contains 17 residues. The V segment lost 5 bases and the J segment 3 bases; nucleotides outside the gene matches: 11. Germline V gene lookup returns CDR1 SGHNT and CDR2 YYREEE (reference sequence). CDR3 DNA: TGTGCCAGCAGAGTCGGGACAGGGGGCATGGTAGACTATGGCTACACCTTC. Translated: CASRVGTGGMVDYGYTF. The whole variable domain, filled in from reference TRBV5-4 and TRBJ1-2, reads ETGVTQSPTHLIKTRGQQVTLRCSSQSGHNTVSWYQQALGQGPQFIFQYYREEENGRGNFPPRFSGLQFPNYSSELNVNALELDDSALYLCASRVGTGGMVDYGYTFGSGTRLTVV.

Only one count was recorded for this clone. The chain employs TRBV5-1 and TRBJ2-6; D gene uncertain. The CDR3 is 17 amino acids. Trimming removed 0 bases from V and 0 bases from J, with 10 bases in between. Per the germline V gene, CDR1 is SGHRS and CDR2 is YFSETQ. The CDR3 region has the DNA TGCGCCAGCAGCTTGGTCCCACAGAACTCTGGGGCCAACGTCCTGACTTTC. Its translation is CASSLVPQNSGANVLTF.

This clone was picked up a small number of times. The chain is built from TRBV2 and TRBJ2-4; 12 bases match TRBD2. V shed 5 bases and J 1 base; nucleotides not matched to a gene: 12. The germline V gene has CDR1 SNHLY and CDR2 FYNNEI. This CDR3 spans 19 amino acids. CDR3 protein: CASSTTSTSGSRAKNIQYF. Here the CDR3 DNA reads TGTGCCAGCAGTACTACCTCGACTAGCGGGAGTAGGGCCAAAAACATTCAGTACTTC. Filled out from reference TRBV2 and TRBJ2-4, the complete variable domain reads EPEVTQTPSHQVTQMGQEVILRCVPISNHLYFYWYRQILGQKVEFLVSFYNNEISEKSEIFDDQFSVERPDGSNFTLKIRSTKLEDSAMYFCASSTTSTSGSRAKNIQYFGAGTRLSVL.

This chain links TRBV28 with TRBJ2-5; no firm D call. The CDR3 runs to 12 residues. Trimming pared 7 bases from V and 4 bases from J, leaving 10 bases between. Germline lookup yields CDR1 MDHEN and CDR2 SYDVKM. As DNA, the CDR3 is TGTGCCAGCACAAGGTTTCCAGAGACCCAGTACTTC. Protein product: CASTRFPETQYF.

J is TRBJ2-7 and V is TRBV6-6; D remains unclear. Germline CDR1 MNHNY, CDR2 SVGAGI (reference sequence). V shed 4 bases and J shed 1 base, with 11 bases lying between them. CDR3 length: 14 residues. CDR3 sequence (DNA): TGTGCCAGCAGTTCTGGAGTCGGGTCCTACGAGCAGTACTTC. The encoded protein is CASSSGVGSYEQYF.

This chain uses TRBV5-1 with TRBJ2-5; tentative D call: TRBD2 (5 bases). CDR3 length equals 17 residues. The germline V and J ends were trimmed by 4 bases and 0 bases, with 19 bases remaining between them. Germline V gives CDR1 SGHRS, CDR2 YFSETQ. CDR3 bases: TGCGCCAGCAGCGCAGGACTGCCCCCCGGGTACCAAGAGACCCAGTACTTC. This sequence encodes CASSAGLPPGYQETQYF.

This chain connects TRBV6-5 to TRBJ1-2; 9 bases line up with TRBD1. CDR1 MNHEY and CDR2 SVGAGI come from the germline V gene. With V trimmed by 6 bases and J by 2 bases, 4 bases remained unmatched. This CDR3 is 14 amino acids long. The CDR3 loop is CASREGQGNYGYTF. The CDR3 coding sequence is TGTGCCAGCAGGGAGGGACAGGGAAACTATGGCTACACCTTC.

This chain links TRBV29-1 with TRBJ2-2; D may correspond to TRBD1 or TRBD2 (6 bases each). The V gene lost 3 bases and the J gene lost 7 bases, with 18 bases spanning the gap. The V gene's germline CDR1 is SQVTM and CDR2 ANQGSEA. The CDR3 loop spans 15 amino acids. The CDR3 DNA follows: TGCAGCGTTGACCCCGCGGGCAGGGGAGGCGGGGAGCTGTTTTTT. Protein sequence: CSVDPAGRGGGELFF.

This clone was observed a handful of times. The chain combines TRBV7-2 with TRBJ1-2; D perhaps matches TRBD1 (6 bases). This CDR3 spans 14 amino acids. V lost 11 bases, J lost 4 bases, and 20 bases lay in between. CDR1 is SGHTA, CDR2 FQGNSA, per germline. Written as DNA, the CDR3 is TGTGCCGGGGGCGGTCGGGACAACCTCTATGGCTACACCTTC. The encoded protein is CAGGGRDNLYGYTF.

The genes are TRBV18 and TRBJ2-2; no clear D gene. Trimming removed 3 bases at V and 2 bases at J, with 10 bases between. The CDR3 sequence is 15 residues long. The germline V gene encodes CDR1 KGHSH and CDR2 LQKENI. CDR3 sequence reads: CASSPRTRNTGELFF. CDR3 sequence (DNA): TGTGCCAGCTCACCGAGGACCAGAAACACCGGGGAGCTGTTTTTT.